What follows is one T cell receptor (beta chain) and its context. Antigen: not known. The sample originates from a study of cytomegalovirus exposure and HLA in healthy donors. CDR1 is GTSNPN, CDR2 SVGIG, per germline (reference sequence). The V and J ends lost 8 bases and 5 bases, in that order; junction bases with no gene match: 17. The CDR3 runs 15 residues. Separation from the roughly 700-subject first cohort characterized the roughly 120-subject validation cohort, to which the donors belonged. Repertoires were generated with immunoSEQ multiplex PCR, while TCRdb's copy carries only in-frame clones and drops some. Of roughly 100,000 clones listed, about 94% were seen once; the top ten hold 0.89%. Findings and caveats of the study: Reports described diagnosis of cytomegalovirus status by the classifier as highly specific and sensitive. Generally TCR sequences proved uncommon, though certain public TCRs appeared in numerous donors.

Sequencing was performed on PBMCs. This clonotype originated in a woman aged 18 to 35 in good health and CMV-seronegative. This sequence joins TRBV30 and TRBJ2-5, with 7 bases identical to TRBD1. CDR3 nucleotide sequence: TGTGCCGGTGGCCGGGACAGCCCCTTGTTTGAGACCCAGTACTTC. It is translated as CAGGRDSPLFETQYF.